Reported below is one T cell receptor (beta chain). Its antigen is unknown. Germline assignment: CDR1 WNHNN and CDR2 SYGVQD (reference sequence). This CDR3 region has 16 residues. V was pared by 0 bases and J by 9 bases, with 20 bases between. These data originate in a study of T cell responses to AZD1222 COVID-19 vaccine. Study-wide findings and caveats: A reported finding is that nearly half of spike-specific TCRs target unmutated variant regions. Regions 160-218 and 743-854 held dominance among vaccine-associated CD4 TCRs, which spanned spike.

Pooling covered second doses at about 4 or about 12 weeks. The table came from immunoSEQ multiplex PCR; TCRdb's copy has only in-frame clones and leaves some out. The sample records 110,000 to 150,000 clones, 92% being singletons. This chain links TRBV10-1 with TRBJ1-1, with unresolved D. The sequencing used peripheral blood, collected 28 days after the second AZD1222 dose. The TCR originated in an adult who received the AZD1222 COVID-19 vaccine. The CDR3 protein is CASSESSGMSGFKAFF. CDR3 DNA sequence: TGCGCCAGCAGTGAGTCGTCCGGGATGTCTGGCTTTAAAGCTTTCTTT.